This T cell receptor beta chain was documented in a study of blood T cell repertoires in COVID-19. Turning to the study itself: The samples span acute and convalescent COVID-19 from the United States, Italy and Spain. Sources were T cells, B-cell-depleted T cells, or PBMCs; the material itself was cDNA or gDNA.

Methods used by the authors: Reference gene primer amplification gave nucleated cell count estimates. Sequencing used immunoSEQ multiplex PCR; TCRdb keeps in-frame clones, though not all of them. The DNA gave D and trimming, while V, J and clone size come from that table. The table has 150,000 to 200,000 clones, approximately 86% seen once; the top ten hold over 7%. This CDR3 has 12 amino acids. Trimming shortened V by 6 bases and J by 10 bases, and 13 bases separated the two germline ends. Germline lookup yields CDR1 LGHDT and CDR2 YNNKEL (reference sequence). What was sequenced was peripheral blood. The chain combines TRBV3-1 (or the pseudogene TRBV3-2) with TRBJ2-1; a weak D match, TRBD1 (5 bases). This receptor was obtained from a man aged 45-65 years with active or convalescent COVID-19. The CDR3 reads CASSPNRREQFF. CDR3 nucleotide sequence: TGTGCCAGCAGTCCTAACAGGAGAGAGCAGTTCTTC.